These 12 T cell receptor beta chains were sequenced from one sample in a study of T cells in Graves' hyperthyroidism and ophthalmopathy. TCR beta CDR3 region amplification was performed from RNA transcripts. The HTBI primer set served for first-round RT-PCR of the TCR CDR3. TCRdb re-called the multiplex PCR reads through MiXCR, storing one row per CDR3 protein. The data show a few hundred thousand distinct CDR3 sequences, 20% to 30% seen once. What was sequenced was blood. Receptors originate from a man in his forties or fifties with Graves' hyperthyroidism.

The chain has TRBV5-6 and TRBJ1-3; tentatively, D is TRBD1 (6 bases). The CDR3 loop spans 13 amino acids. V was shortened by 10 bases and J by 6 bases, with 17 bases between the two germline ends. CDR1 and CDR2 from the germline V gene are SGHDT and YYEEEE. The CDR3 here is CAGGRGGENTIYF. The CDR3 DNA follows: TGTGCCGGGGGCAGGGGAGGCGAAAACACCATATATTTT. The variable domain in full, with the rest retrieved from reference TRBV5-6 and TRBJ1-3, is DAGVTQSPTHLIKTRGQQVTLRCSPKSGHDTVSWYQQALGQGPQFIFQYYEEEERQRGNFPDRFSGHQFPNYSSELNVNALLLGDSALYLCAGGRGGENTIYFGEGSWLTVV.

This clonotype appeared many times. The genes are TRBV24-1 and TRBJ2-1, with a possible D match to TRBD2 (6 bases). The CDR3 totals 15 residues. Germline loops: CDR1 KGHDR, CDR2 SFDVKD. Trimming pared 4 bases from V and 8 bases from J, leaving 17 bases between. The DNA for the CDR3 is TGTGCCACCAGTGACCCCGGGACTGCCACATATGAGCAGTTCTTC. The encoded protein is CATSDPGTATYEQFF.

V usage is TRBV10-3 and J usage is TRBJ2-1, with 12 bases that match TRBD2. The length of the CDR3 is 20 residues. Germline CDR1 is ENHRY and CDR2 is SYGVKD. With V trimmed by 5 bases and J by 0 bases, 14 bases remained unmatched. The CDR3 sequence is CAISRLAGDGGASSYNEQFF. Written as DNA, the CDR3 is TGTGCCATCAGTAGACTAGCGGGAGATGGGGGGGCAAGCTCCTACAATGAGCAGTTCTTC.

CDR3 residues: CASREGRVYGYTF. CDR3 coding DNA: TGTGCCAGCCGGGAGGGCAGAGTCTATGGCTACACCTTC. This chain uses TRBV28 with TRBJ1-2; no definite D call. CDR1 is MDHEN, CDR2 SYDVKM, per germline. The length of the CDR3 is 13 residues. The V and J ends lost 8 bases and 4 bases respectively, with 14 bases between them.

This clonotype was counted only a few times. The CDR3 DNA sequence: TGCAGTGGGACAGCCCTCTACGAGCAGTACTTC. This codes for CSGTALYEQYF. This chain connects TRBV20-1 to TRBJ2-7; weak D call: TRBD1 (6 bases). V dropped 7 bases and J dropped 3 bases, with 10 bases sitting between them. The CDR3 is 11 amino acids. Germline-derived CDR1 and CDR2 are DFQATT and SNEGSKA (reference sequence).

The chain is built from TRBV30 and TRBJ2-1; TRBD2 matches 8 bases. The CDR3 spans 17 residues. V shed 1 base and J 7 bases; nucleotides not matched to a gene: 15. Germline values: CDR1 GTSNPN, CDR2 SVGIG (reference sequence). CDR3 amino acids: CAWSGRPGSGSINEQFF. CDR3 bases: TGTGCCTGGAGTGGCCGCCCGGGGAGCGGGAGCATTAATGAGCAGTTCTTC.

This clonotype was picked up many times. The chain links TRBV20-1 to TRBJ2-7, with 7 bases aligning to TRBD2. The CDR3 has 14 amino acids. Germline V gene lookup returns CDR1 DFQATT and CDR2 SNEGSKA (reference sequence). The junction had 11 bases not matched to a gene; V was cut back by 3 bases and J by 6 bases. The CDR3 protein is CSARAGGSRGEQYF. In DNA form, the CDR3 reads TGCAGTGCTAGGGCCGGGGGGAGCCGGGGCGAGCAGTACTTC.

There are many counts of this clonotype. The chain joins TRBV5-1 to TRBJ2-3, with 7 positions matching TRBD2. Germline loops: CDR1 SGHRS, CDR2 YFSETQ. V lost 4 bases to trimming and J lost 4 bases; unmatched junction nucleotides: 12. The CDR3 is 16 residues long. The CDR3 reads CASSVDGGSRADTQYF. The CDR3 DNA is TGCGCCAGCAGCGTTGATGGCGGGAGTAGAGCAGATACGCAGTATTTT. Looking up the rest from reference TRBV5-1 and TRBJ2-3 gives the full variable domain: KAGVTQTPRYLIKTRGQQVTLSCSPISGHRSVSWYQQTPGQGLQFLFEYFSETQRNKGNFPGRFSGRQFSNSRSEMNVSTLELGDSALYLCASSVDGGSRADTQYFGPGTRLTVL.

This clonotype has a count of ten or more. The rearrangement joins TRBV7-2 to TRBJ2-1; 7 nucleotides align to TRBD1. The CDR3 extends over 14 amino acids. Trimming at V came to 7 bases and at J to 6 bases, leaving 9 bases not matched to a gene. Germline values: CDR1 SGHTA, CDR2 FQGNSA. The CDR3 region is CASTHRGGPNEQFF. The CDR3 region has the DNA TGTGCCAGCACACACCGAGGGGGCCCCAATGAGCAGTTCTTC.

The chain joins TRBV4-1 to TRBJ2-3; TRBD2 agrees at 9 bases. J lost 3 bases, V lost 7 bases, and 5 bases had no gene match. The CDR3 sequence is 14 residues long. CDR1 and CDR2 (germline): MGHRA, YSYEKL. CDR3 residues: CASKPSGTTDTQYF. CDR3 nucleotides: TGCGCCAGCAAGCCTAGCGGGACTACAGATACGCAGTATTTT.

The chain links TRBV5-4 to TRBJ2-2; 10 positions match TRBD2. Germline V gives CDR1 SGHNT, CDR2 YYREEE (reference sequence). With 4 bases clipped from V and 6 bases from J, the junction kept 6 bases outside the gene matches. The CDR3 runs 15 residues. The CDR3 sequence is CASSPLAGAPGELFF. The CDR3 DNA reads TGTGCCAGCAGCCCTCTAGCGGGAGCCCCCGGGGAGCTGTTTTTT.

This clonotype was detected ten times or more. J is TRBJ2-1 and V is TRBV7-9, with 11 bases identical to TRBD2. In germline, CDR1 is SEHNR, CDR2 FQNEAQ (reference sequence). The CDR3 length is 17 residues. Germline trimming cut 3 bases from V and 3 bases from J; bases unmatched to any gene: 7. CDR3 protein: CASSFNPGLADYNEQFF. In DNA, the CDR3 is TGTGCCAGCAGCTTCAATCCGGGACTAGCGGACTACAATGAGCAGTTCTTC. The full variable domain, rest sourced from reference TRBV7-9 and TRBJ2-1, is DTGVSQNPRHKITKRGQNVTFRCDPISEHNRLYWYRQTLGQGPEFLTYFQNEAQLEKSRLLSDRFSAERPKGSFSTLEIQRTEQGDSAMYLCASSFNPGLADYNEQFFGPGTRLTVL.